Below are 9 T cell receptor beta chains sequenced from a single sample in a study of human T cells and chemical hapten exposure. TCRdb re-called the RACE reads with MiXCR, one entry per CDR3 protein. Among some 52,000 distinct CDR3 sequences listed, approximately 10% were seen once. Documented time point: patch test 1, 2 weeks after DPC sensitization. Treatment here: therapeutic diphenylcyclopropenone sensitization with weekly scalp DPC. From whole blood left unfractionated, total RNA was extracted. The sample consisted of whole blood, taken in connection with sensitization to the hapten diphenylcyclopropenone (DPC). The receptors originated from a woman in her forties with alopecia areata. Some clones in this sample may be carry-over from other donors' samples.

This clonotype turned up a few times. The V gene is TRBV2, the J gene TRBJ2-1; D unresolved. Germline V gene sequence: CDR1 SNHLY, CDR2 FYNNEI. This CDR3 has 14 residues. Trimming shortened V by 2 bases and J by 6 bases, and 11 bases separated the two germline ends. The CDR3 protein is CASSETPTGNEQFF. For the CDR3, the DNA is TGTGCCAGCAGTGAAACCCCGACGGGCAATGAGCAGTTCTTC.

The table lists this clonotype with many counts. This CDR3 reads CAISSPGQGKGYTF. The DNA of the CDR3 is TGTGCCATCAGTTCCCCGGGACAGGGCAAAGGCTACACCTTC. J is TRBJ1-2 and V is TRBV10-3; 9 nucleotides match TRBD1. V dropped 5 bases and J dropped 8; count of bases not matched to a gene: 9. The CDR3 is 14 amino acids. Germline V gene data show CDR1 as ENHRY and CDR2 as SYGVKD.

This clonotype occurred many times. The rearrangement joins TRBV12-3 or TRBV12-4 to TRBJ2-2; D remains unclear. The V end lost 4 bases, the J end lost 8 bases, and 5 bases lay between the germline ends. The CDR3 has 11 residues. The CDR3 DNA reads as TGTGCCAGCAGTTACCGGGGGGAGCTGTTTTTT. It is translated as CASSYRGELFF.

V is TRBV6-2 or TRBV6-3 and J is TRBJ1-1; no clear D. Germline lookup yields CDR1 MNHEY and CDR2 SVGEGT. CDR3 length equals 15 residues. V gave up 7 bases and J gave up 2 bases, with 17 bases separating them. CDR3: CASILGGEFNTEAFF. Here the CDR3 DNA reads TGTGCCAGCATCCTGGGCGGAGAATTCAACACTGAAGCTTTCTTT.

The V call is TRBV6-2 or TRBV6-3, the J call TRBJ2-6, with a tentative D call TRBD1 (5 bases). This CDR3 comprises 18 residues. V was shortened by 5 bases and J by 1 base, with 18 bases between the two germline ends. Germline V CDR1 and CDR2: MNHEY, SVGEGT. CDR3 in DNA: TGTGCCAGCAGTGGACGGACAACTAATTCTTCTGGGGCCAACGTCCTGACTTTC. Translation gives CASSGRTTNSSGANVLTF.

This clonotype came up many times. This rearrangement joins TRBV27 to TRBJ1-6, with a weak D call TRBD1 (6 bases). This CDR3 is built from 15 residues. The V gene's germline CDR1 is MNHEY and CDR2 SMNVEV (reference sequence). V lost 7 bases to trimming and J lost 7 bases, with 17 bases between them. The CDR3 sequence: CASTSGTLYNSPLHF. The CDR3 DNA is TGTGCCAGCACTTCCGGGACACTTTACAATTCACCCCTCCACTTT.

A few counts support this clonotype. The chain is built from TRBV7-8 and TRBJ2-7; D unresolved. V lost 4 bases and J lost 0, with 10 bases in between. Per the germline V gene, CDR1 is SGHVS and CDR2 is FQNEAQ. This CDR3 spans 14 amino acids. The CDR3 nucleotides are TGTGCCAGCAGCTGGTTCTCTAGCTCCTACGAGCAGTACTTC. It encodes CASSWFSSSYEQYF.

This rearrangement joins TRBV27 to TRBJ2-5, with 7 bases lining up with TRBD1. The V segment lost 6 bases and the J segment 3 bases; nucleotides outside the gene matches: 7. CDR1 and CDR2 (germline): MNHEY, SMNVEV (reference sequence). This CDR3 comprises 14 residues. CDR3 coding DNA: TGTGCCAGCAGAACGACAGGGAACGAAGAGACCCAGTACTTC. Translated: CASRTTGNEETQYF.

This clonotype appeared many times. V usage is TRBV11-2 and J usage is TRBJ1-4; D is perhaps TRBD1 (6 bases). CDR1 SGHAT and CDR2 FQNNGV come from the germline V gene. CDR3 length equals 15 residues. Trimming cost V 5 bases and J 5 bases, with 15 bases left between them. Here the CDR3 DNA reads TGTGCCAGCAGCATGTGGTCAGGGGCCAATGAAAAACTGTTTTTT. Its translation: CASSMWSGANEKLFF.